These 7 T cell receptor beta chains came from one sample sequenced in a study of blood T cell repertoires in COVID-19. Here immunoSEQ multiplex PCR was the method, and the copy in TCRdb shows in-frame clones only, minus some. The sample consists of 100,000 to 150,000 clones, around 70% of them appearing once. Material for sequencing was peripheral blood. These receptors came from a man older than 75 with COVID-19, enrolled during active disease.

V usage is TRBV28 and J usage is TRBJ2-2; D gene unclear. V lost 3 bases to trimming and J lost 5 bases, with 7 bases between them. The CDR3 loop spans 13 amino acids. Germline V CDR1 and CDR2: MDHEN, SYDVKM. CDR3 in DNA: TGTGCCAGCAGTTTTACTTCGACCGGGGAGCTGTTTTTT. Residues: CASSFTSTGELFF.

The genes are TRBV5-6 and TRBJ1-3, with 7 bases that match TRBD1. The CDR3 totals 16 residues. J gave up 0 bases and V 5 bases, and 8 bases lay outside the gene matches. CDR1 is SGHDT, CDR2 YYEEEE, per germline. The CDR3 here is CASSSMRDSSGNTIYF. CDR3 DNA sequence: TGTGCCAGCAGTTCAATGCGGGACAGCTCTGGAAACACCATATATTTT.

The V call is TRBV7-8, the J call TRBJ1-5; D uncertain. V was pared by 4 bases and J by 1 base, with 17 bases between. Germline CDR1 and CDR2: SGHVS and FQNEAQ. CDR3 size: 17 residues. CDR3 in DNA: TGTGCCAGCAGCTCGGCGGGCCTGGGAACAAGCAATCAGCCCCAGCATTTT. Its protein product is CASSSAGLGTSNQPQHF.

V and J are TRBV7-9 and TRBJ1-2; D gene unclear. The CDR3 runs 15 residues. Trimming stripped 1 base from V and 2 bases from J, with 11 bases between. Germline loops: CDR1 SEHNR, CDR2 FQNEAQ (reference sequence). CDR3 residues: CASSLGVAGNYGYTF. The CDR3 DNA is TGTGCCAGCAGCTTAGGAGTAGCGGGAAACTATGGCTACACCTTC.

This chain uses TRBV4-3 with TRBJ2-1; no clear D. CDR1 is LGHNA and CDR2 is YSLEER in the germline V gene. The CDR3 sequence is 14 residues long. Trimming took off 0 bases at V and 3 bases at J, with 6 bases between the two ends. CDR3 coding DNA: TGCGCCAGCAGCCAAGATAGTGGCTACAATGAGCAGTTCTTC. This sequence encodes CASSQDSGYNEQFF.

CDR3 loop: CASSAPGGGRYEQYF. Written as DNA, the CDR3 is TGTGCCAGCAGCGCCCCAGGGGGCGGAAGGTACGAGCAGTACTTC. The chain couples TRBV7-2 to TRBJ2-7; 8 positions agree with TRBD1. Germline loops: CDR1 SGHTA, CDR2 FQGNSA. V gave up 5 bases and J gave up 4 bases; unmatched junction bases: 10. This CDR3 region has 15 residues.

A single count supports this clone. This chain connects TRBV5-1 to TRBJ1-6; D is unclear. Trimming removed 1 base from V and 0 bases from J, with 11 bases in between. CDR1 and CDR2 from the germline V gene are SGHRS and YFSETQ. The CDR3 spans 17 residues. The DNA for the CDR3 is TGCGCCAGCAGCTTGAGCTCCCCTAGCTCCTATAATTCACCCCTCCACTTT. Amino acid sequence: CASSLSSPSSYNSPLHF. Drawing the rest from reference TRBV5-1 and TRBJ1-6, the complete variable domain is KAGVTQTPRYLIKTRGQQVTLSCSPISGHRSVSWYQQTPGQGLQFLFEYFSETQRNKGNFPGRFSGRQFSNSRSEMNVSTLELGDSALYLCASSLSSPSSYNSPLHFGNGTRLTVT.